The rows below give T cell receptor beta chains drawn from one sample of a study of CD8 T cells in Susac syndrome. MiXCR was run by TCRdb on the immunoSEQ multiplex PCR reads, yielding one entry per CDR3 protein. The repertoire has 150,000 to 200,000 distinct CDR3 sequences, approximately 95% of them found once; the top ten carry 0.16%. The sequenced sample was CD8+ T cells from PBMCs. Source of these receptors: a human donor with multiple sclerosis. The CDR3 runs from the conserved cysteine through the conserved F or W. The D gene is left open where the match is weak. For some rows the clone size is stated as once, few or many, or as a class when expanded; others skip it.

v_gene,abundance,j_gene,d_gene,CDR3nt,CDR3aa
TRBV27,-,TRBJ2-1,-,TGTGCCAGCAGTTTGGGCCACCCAACCTACAATGAGCAGTTCTTC,CASSLGHPTYNEQFF
TRBV27,-,TRBJ1-2,TRBD1,TGTGCCAGCAGCAAAGTACAGGGGGCTTCTGGCTACACCTTC,CASSKVQGASGYTF
TRBV24-1,-,TRBJ2-3,TRBD2,TGTGCCACCAGTGACCCCACTAGCGGGGGGGCAGGGGCAGATACGCAGTATTTT,CATSDPTSGGAGADTQYF
TRBV29-1,once,TRBJ2-1,-,TGCAGCGTTGAAGACCCGTTTTCGGGGGATGGGGGGTTC,CSVEDPFSGDGGF
TRBV9,-,TRBJ2-7,TRBD2,TGTGCCAGCAGCGTAGGACTAGCGGGTTACGAGCAGTACTTC,CASSVGLAGYEQYF
TRBV20-1,-,TRBJ2-3,-,TGCAGTGCTGGGAGCCGGGACTCCAGGTCAGATACGCAGTATTTT,CSAGSRDSRSDTQYF
TRBV19,-,TRBJ2-1,-,TGTGCCAGTAGTATGCTGGACACGTACAATGAGCAGTTCTTC,CASSMLDTYNEQFF
TRBV18,-,TRBJ1-1,-,TGTGCCAGCTCACCACCAGGGCGAGAAGCTTTCTTT,CASSPPGREAFF
TRBV29-1,-,TRBJ1-4,-,TGCAGCGTTGTAGGCCAGAGTAATGAAAAACTGTTTTTT,CSVVGQSNEKLFF
TRBV6-5,-,TRBJ2-3,-,TGTGCCAGCAGTTACCCGGGAGATACGCAGTATTTT,CASSYPGDTQYF
TRBV15,-,TRBJ1-5,-,TGTGCCACCAGCAAGGCCAGCGTCGTAAATCAGCCCCAGCATTTT,CATSKASVVNQPQHF
TRBV12-3/TRBV12-4,-,TRBJ1-2,-,TGTGCCAGCAGTTTATTGGGCTATGGCTACACCTTC,CASSLLGYGYTF
TRBV10-3,-,TRBJ2-7,TRBD1,TGTGCCATCGCAGGGCGACAGGGGGCCACCTACGAGCAGTACTTC,CAIAGRQGATYEQYF
TRBV6-1,-,TRBJ2-5,-,TGTGCCACCGCGACTCGTGGACAAGAGACCCAGTACTTC,CATATRGQETQYF
TRBV5-8,-,TRBJ1-2,-,TGTGCCAGCAGCTTGACTAGTTACACCTTC,CASSLTSYTF
TRBV12-3/TRBV12-4,-,TRBJ2-4,-,TGTGCCAGCAGTTTGGGGACAACGAAAAACATTCAGTACTTC,CASSLGTTKNIQYF
TRBV20-1,-,TRBJ2-7,TRBD1,TGCAGTGCTAGAGACCGGGACAGGGGGCGGGACGAGCAGTACTTC,CSARDRDRGRDEQYF
TRBV29-1,-,TRBJ2-7,TRBD2,TGCAGCGTTGAACTAAGGGTAGCGGGGGCCTCCTACGAGCAGTACTTC,CSVELRVAGASYEQYF
TRBV12-3/TRBV12-4,-,TRBJ2-1,-,TGTGCCAGCAGTTTGATAGGGGCCTCCTACAATGAGCAGTTCTTC,CASSLIGASYNEQFF
TRBV7-9,few,TRBJ2-1,TRBD2,TGTGCCAGCAGCCCCGGGACTAGCGGGAGCTCCTACAATGAGCAGTTCTTC,CASSPGTSGSSYNEQFF
TRBV7-9,-,TRBJ1-1,-,TGTGCCAGCAGCGCCACAATCGAGACTGAAGCTTTCTTT,CASSATIETEAFF
TRBV7-9,-,TRBJ2-6,-,TGTGCCAGCAGAACAGGGTCCGGGGCCAACGTCCTGACTTTC,CASRTGSGANVLTF
TRBV2,-,TRBJ2-7,-,TGTGCCAGCGCCGCCTGGGAGCTGGGGGCAGGGATAACCTACGAGCAGTACTTC,CASAAWELGAGITYEQYF
TRBV4-1,-,TRBJ2-3,TRBD2,TGCGCCAGCAGCCAAGCTCCGGGACTAGCGGGAGAAAGAGATACGCAGTATTTT,CASSQAPGLAGERDTQYF
TRBV6-2/TRBV6-3,-,TRBJ2-2,TRBD2,TGTGCCAGCAGTTACTCCGGGACTAGCGGGGGGCCCGGGGAGCTGTTTTTT,CASSYSGTSGGPGELFF
TRBV28,once,TRBJ2-7,-,TGTGCCAGCAGTTTACAAATTCTCTACGAGCAGTACTTC,CASSLQILYEQYF
TRBV12-3/TRBV12-4,-,TRBJ1-6,-,TGTGCCAGCAGCCTCGGGAGTCTGTATAATTCACCCCTCCACTTT,CASSLGSLYNSPLHF
TRBV4-1,-,TRBJ2-1,TRBD2,TGCGCCAGCAGCCAAAGTTTTAGCGGCGGGGGCAATGAGCAGTTCTTC,CASSQSFSGGGNEQFF
TRBV5-4,-,TRBJ2-2,-,TGTGCCAGCAGCCGGGCCCAGGACACCGGGGAGCTGTTTTTT,CASSRAQDTGELFF
TRBV28,-,TRBJ2-7,-,TGTGCCACCTCGACGGATGTCGTTCCTTCCTACGAGCAGTACTTC,CATSTDVVPSYEQYF
TRBV30,-,TRBJ1-5,-,TGTGCCTGGACCCCAGGGGCAGGACAGCCCCAGCATTTT,CAWTPGAGQPQHF
TRBV4-2,-,TRBJ2-1,TRBD2,TGTGCCAGCAGCCGCACGCGGGGGGGCCTCCGTAATGAGCAGTTCTTC,CASSRTRGGLRNEQFF
TRBV25-1,-,TRBJ2-7,-,TGTGCCAGCTTCGCGGAGTACTTC,CASFAEYF
TRBV29-1,few,TRBJ2-7,-,TGCAGCGGGAAACTGGGACCGACCTACGAGCAGTACTTC,CSGKLGPTYEQYF
TRBV29-1,-,TRBJ2-2,TRBD2,TGCAGCGTTGCTAGCGGGAGAAACACCGGGGAGCTGTTTTTT,CSVASGRNTGELFF
TRBV20-1,-,TRBJ2-7,TRBD1,TGCAGTGCCGGACAGGGGATCAACGAGCAGTACTTC,CSAGQGINEQYF
TRBV30,-,TRBJ2-2,-,TGTGCCTGGATTCACTTTGGGTCCGGGGAGCTGTTTTTT,CAWIHFGSGELFF
TRBV28,-,TRBJ2-1,-,TGTGCCAGCAGTAGGCCAAGCTCTGACTACAATGAGCAGTTCTTC,CASSRPSSDYNEQFF
TRBV7-6,-,TRBJ1-6,-,TGTGCCAGCAGCTTACAGAGCTCCTATAATTCACCCCTCCACTTT,CASSLQSSYNSPLHF
TRBV13,-,TRBJ2-7,-,TGTGCCAGCAGCTTAGCGGGAGAGGGCGACGAGCAGTACTTC,CASSLAGEGDEQYF
TRBV28,-,TRBJ1-4,-,TGTGCCAGCAGCCCAGCGGGGGGCGCGGTTGAAAAACTGTTTTTT,CASSPAGGAVEKLFF
TRBV4-1,-,TRBJ2-1,-,TGCGCCAGCAGCCCCCTCCTCCGGGGGCACAATGAGCAGTTCTTC,CASSPLLRGHNEQFF
TRBV3-1,-,TRBJ2-2,-,TGTGCCAGCAGCCAAGACTCGGGGGCCGGGGAGCTGTTTTTT,CASSQDSGAGELFF
TRBV4-1,-,TRBJ1-1,-,TGCGCCAGCAGCCAATCCCGGGACTCTAACACTGAAGCTTTCTTT,CASSQSRDSNTEAFF
TRBV2,-,TRBJ1-2,-,TGTGCCAGCAGCGGCAGATCTAACTATGGCTACACCTTC,CASSGRSNYGYTF
TRBV27,-,TRBJ1-5,-,TGTGCCAGCCTCCAGGTGGGAACTTTAGGTGGTCAGCCCCAGCATTTT,CASLQVGTLGGQPQHF
TRBV11-2,-,TRBJ2-7,TRBD1,TGTGCCAGCAGCTTAGTTGGACAGGGCCCCGAGCAGTACTTC,CASSLVGQGPEQYF
TRBV20-1,-,TRBJ1-1,-,TGCAGTGCTAGGGAGACAGGGAACACTGAAGCTTTCTTT,CSARETGNTEAFF